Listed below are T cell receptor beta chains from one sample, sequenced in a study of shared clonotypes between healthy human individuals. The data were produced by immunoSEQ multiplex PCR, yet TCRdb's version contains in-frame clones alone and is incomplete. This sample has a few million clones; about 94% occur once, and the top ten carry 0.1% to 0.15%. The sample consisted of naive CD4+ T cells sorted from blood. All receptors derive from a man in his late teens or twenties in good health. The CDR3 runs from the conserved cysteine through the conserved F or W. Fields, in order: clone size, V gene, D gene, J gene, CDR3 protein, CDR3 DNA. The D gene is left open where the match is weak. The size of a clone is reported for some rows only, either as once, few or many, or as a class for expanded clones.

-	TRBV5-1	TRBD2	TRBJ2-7	CASSWAGGSYEQYF	TGCGCCAGCAGTTGGGCGGGAGGGTCTTACGAGCAGTACTTC
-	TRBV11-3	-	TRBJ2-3	CASSLGAATDTQYF	TGTGCCAGCAGCTTAGGGGCCGCAACAGATACGCAGTATTTT
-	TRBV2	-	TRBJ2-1	CASIRREVDNEQFF	TGTGCCAGCATCAGGCGGGAAGTGGACAATGAGCAGTTCTTC
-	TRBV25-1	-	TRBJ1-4	CASSDPFQREKLFF	TGTGCCAGCAGTGACCCGTTCCAACGGGAAAAACTGTTTTTT
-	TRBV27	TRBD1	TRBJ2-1	CASSSYGTGNYNEQFF	TGTGCCAGCAGTTCCTATGGGACAGGGAACTACAATGAGCAGTTCTTC
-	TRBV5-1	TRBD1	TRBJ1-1	CASSLGGTGVGMNTEAFF	TGCGCCAGCAGCTTAGGGGGCACAGGGGTTGGGATGAACACTGAAGCTTTCTTT
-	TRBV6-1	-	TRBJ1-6	CASRGAGNSPLHF	TGTGCCAGCAGGGGGGCAGGGAATTCACCCCTCCACTTT
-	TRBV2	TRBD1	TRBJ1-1	CASSGTGGARAEAFF	TGTGCCAGCAGCGGGACAGGGGGCGCAAGGGCTGAAGCTTTCTTT
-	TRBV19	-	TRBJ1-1	CASTLSADPITEAFF	TGTGCCAGTACCCTATCGGCGGATCCGATCACTGAAGCTTTCTTT
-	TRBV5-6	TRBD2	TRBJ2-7	CASSFGRAEQYF	TGTGCCAGCAGCTTCGGGAGGGCCGAGCAGTACTTC
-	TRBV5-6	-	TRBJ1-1	CASSLSGRDTEAFF	TGTGCCAGCAGCTTGTCCGGACGGGACACTGAAGCTTTCTTT
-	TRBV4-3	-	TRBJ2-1	CASSQAGREDEQFF	TGCGCCAGCAGCCAAGCGGGCAGGGAAGATGAGCAGTTCTTC
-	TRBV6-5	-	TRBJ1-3	CASIPPGEKNTIYF	TGTGCCAGCATCCCCCCCGGGGAAAAAAACACCATATATTTT
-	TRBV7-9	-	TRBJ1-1	CASSLGAGQGAFF	TGTGCCAGCAGCTTAGGGGCTGGGCAGGGAGCTTTCTTT
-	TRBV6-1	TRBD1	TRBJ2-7	CASKGQGSSYEQYF	TGTGCCAGCAAAGGACAGGGGAGCTCCTACGAGCAGTACTTC
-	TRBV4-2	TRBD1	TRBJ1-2	CASSQAQGQNYGYTF	TGTGCCAGCAGCCAAGCACAGGGACAGAACTATGGCTACACCTTC
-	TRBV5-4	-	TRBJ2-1	CASSPPDNEQFF	TGTGCCAGCAGCCCCCCCGACAATGAGCAGTTCTTC
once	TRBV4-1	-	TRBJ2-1	CASSIQVVNEQFF	TGCGCCAGCAGCATACAGGTGGTAAATGAGCAGTTCTTC
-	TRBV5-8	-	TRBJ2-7	CASSRRTYEQYF	TGTGCCAGCAGCCGTCGAACCTACGAGCAGTACTTC
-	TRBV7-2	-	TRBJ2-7	CASSSGVYEQYF	TGTGCCAGCAGCTCAGGAGTCTACGAGCAGTACTTC
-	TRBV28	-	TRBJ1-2	CASFGEFYTF	TGTGCCAGCTTCGGGGAATTCTACACCTTC
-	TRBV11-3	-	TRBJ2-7	CASSLESSYEQYF	TGTGCCAGCAGCTTGGAAAGCTCCTACGAGCAGTACTTC
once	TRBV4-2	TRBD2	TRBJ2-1	CASTRTSGYNEQFF	TGTGCCTCCACCCGGACTAGCGGTTACAATGAGCAGTTCTTC
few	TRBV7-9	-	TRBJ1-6	CASSSADRPPLHF	TGTGCCAGCAGCTCGGCGGACAGACCACCCCTCCACTTT
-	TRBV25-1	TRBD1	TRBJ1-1	CASSESGTGTSEAFF	TGTGCCAGCAGTGAATCGGGGACAGGGACCTCTGAAGCTTTCTTT
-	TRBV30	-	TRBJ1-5	CAWSRGGSNQPQHF	TGTGCCTGGAGTCGGGGGGGAAGCAATCAGCCCCAGCATTTT
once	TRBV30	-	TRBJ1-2	CAWSAIGGGYTF	TGTGCCTGGAGCGCTATCGGGGGTGGCTACACCTTC
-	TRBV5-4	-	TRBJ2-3	CASSLPVVTDTQYF	TGTGCCAGCAGCTTGCCCGTCGTCACAGATACGCAGTATTTT
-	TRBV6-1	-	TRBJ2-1	CASSIRPYEQFF	TGTGCCAGCAGTATCAGACCCTATGAGCAGTTCTTC
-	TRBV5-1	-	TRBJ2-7	CASSGERSSYEQYF	TGCGCCAGCAGCGGGGAGCGATCCTCCTACGAGCAGTACTTC
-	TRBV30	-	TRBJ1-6	CASRRAGPNSPLHF	TGTGCCTCCCGCCGGGCCGGACCAAATTCACCCCTCCACTTT
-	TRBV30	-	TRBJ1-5	CAWSVQDNQPQHF	TGTGCCTGGAGTGTACAAGATAATCAGCCCCAGCATTTT
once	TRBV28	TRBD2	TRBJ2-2	CASSKAGNTGELFF	TGTGCCAGCAGCAAAGCGGGGAATACCGGGGAGCTGTTTTTT
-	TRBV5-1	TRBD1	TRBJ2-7	CASSREGQGPYEQYF	TGCGCCAGCAGCCGCGAGGGACAGGGGCCCTACGAGCAGTACTTC
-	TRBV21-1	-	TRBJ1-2	CASSSGGVSGYTF	TGTGCCAGCAGCTCAGGGGGGGTGTCTGGCTACACCTTC
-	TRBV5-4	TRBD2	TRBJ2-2	CASGASGTYTGELFF	TGTGCCAGCGGGGCTAGCGGGACCTACACCGGGGAGCTGTTTTTT
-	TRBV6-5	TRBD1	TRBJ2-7	CASTAGGLLEQYF	TGTGCCAGCACCGCAGGGGGTCTCCTCGAGCAGTACTTC
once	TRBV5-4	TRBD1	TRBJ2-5	CASSNEGGLWETQYF	TGTGCCAGCAGCAACGAAGGGGGCCTCTGGGAGACCCAGTACTTC
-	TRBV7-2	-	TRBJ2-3	CASSLDRTGTDTQYF	TGTGCCAGCAGCTTAGACAGGACAGGCACAGATACGCAGTATTTT
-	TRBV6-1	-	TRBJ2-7	CASSGVAEQYF	TGTGCCAGCAGTGGAGTGGCGGAGCAGTACTTC
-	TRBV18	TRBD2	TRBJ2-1	CASSPPLAGDYNEQFF	TGTGCCAGCTCACCACCCCTAGCGGGAGACTACAATGAGCAGTTCTTC
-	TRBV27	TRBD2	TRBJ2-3	CASRLAAGTDTQYF	TGTGCCAGCAGACTAGCGGCCGGCACAGATACGCAGTATTTT
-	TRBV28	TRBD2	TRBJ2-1	CASSLGLAGLNEQFF	TGTGCCAGCAGTTTAGGACTAGCGGGCCTCAATGAGCAGTTCTTC
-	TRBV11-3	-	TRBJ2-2	CASSLRSGELFF	TGTGCCAGCAGCTTACGATCCGGGGAGCTGTTTTTT
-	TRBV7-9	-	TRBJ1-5	CASSLAGIAHQPQHF	TGTGCCAGCAGCTTAGCGGGGATAGCGCATCAGCCCCAGCATTTT
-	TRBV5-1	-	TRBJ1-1	CASSQATDRDEAFF	TGCGCCAGCAGCCAAGCGACGGACAGAGATGAAGCTTTCTTT
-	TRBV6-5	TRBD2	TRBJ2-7	CASRTTSGRRQYF	TGTGCCAGCAGGACGACTAGCGGGAGACGGCAGTACTTC
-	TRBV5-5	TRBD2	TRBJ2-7	CASSLTSAYEQYF	TGTGCCAGCAGCTTGACTAGCGCCTACGAGCAGTACTTC
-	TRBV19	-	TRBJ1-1	CASSTFRGQNTEAFF	TGTGCCAGTAGTACGTTCCGAGGGCAGAACACTGAAGCTTTCTTT
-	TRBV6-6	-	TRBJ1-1	CASSPPGGRYTEAFF	TGTGCCAGCAGTCCTCCGGGGGGGCGGTACACTGAAGCTTTCTTT
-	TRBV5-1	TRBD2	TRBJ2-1	CASSWTSGESNEQFF	TGCGCCAGCAGCTGGACTAGCGGGGAATCCAATGAGCAGTTCTTC
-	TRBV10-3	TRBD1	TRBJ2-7	CAISEWETGPLEQYF	TGTGCCATCAGTGAGTGGGAGACAGGGCCCCTCGAGCAGTACTTC
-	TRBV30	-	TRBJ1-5	CAWSARANQPQHF	TGTGCCTGGAGTGCGAGGGCGAACCAGCCCCAGCATTTT
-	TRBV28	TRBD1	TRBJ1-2	CASSLGGGQGLNYGYTF	TGTGCCAGCAGTTTAGGGGGGGGACAGGGACTTAACTATGGCTACACCTTC
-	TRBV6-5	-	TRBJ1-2	CASSAGNYGYTF	TGTGCCAGCAGCGCAGGAAACTATGGCTACACCTTC
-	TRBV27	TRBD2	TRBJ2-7	CASRSGGEQYF	TGTGCCAGCAGATCGGGGGGCGAGCAGTACTTC
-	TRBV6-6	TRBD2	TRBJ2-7	CASSSLSGSYEQYF	TGTGCCAGCAGTTCCCTAAGCGGGAGCTACGAGCAGTACTTC
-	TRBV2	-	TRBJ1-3	CASSEEVISGNTIYF	TGTGCCAGCAGTGAGGAGGTGATCTCTGGAAACACCATATATTTT
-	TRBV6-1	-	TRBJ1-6	CASSALGRGDNSPLHF	TGTGCCAGCAGTGCGTTGGGACGGGGGGATAATTCACCCCTCCACTTT
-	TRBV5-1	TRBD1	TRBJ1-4	CASSLAQGAGEKLFF	TGCGCCAGCAGCTTGGCTCAGGGGGCCGGGGAAAAACTGTTTTTT